Included here is one T cell receptor (beta chain) sequence, with context. The protocol was immunoSEQ multiplex PCR, while the TCRdb copy is restricted to in-frame clones and leaves out a portion. The repertoire consists of 94,000 or so clones, with around 90% occurring once and the leading ten covering roughly 8.1%. This specimen comes from a study of blood T cell repertoires in COVID-19. Background on the study: There were acute and convalescent COVID-19 samples, and they came from the United States, Italy and Spain. Sources were T cells, B-cell-depleted T cells, or PBMCs; the material itself was cDNA or gDNA.

The TCR sequence derives from a woman in her sixties or seventies with acute or convalescent COVID-19. The sample consisted of peripheral blood.

The CDR3 sequence is CASSRGAGGTNTGELFF. In DNA, the CDR3 is TGTGCCAGTAGCCGGGGGGCGGGGGGCACGAACACCGGGGAGCTGTTTTTT. This chain uses TRBV19 with TRBJ2-2; 8 positions agree with TRBD2. The CDR3 loop spans 17 amino acids. Germline lookup yields CDR1 LNHDA and CDR2 SQIVND (reference sequence). With 6 bases clipped from V and 0 bases from J, the junction kept 9 bases outside the gene matches.